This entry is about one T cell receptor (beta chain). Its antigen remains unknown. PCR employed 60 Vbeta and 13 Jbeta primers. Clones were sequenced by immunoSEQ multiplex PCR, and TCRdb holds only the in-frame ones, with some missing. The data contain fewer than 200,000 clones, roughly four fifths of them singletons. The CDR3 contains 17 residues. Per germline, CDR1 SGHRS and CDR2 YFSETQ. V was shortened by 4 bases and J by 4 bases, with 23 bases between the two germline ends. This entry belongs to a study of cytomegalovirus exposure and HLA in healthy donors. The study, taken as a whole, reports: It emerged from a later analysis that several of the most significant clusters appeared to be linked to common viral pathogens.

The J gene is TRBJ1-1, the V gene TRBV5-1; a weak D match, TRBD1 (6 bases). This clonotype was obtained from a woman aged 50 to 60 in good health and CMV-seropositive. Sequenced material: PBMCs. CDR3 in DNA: TGCGCCAGCAGCCGAGTAGGGCAGGGGATTTTGGGCACTGAAGCTTTCTTT. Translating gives CASSRVGQGILGTEAFF.